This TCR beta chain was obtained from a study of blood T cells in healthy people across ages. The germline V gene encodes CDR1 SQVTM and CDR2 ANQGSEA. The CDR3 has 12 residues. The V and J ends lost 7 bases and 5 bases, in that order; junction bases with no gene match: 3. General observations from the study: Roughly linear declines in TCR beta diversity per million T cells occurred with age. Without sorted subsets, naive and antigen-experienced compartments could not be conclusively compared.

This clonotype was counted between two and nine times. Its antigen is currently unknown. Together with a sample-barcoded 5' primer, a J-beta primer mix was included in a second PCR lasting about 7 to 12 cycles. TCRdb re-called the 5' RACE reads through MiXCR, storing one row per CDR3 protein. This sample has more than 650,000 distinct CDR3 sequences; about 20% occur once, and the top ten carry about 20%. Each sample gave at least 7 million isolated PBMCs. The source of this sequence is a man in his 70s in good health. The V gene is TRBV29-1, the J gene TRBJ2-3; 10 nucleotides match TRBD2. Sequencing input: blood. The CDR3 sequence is CSGSGGLDTQYF. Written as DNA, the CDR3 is TGCAGCGGTAGCGGGGGGCTAGATACGCAGTATTTT.